Reported below is one T cell receptor beta chain. Its target is unknown. Method: immunoSEQ multiplex PCR; TCRdb's copy keeps in-frame clones and lacks some. The repertoire holds roughly 100,000 clones, with roughly 84% as singletons. The germline gives CDR1 GTSNPN, CDR2 SVGIG (reference sequence). The trim removed 2 bases at V and 7 bases at J, leaving 12 bases unmatched. The CDR3 totals 17 residues. This sample stems from a study of T cell responses to AZD1222 COVID-19 vaccine. General study findings and limits: Reports indicate that nearly half of spike-specific TCRs are directed at unmutated variant regions. Researchers took repertoire samples only after the peak T cell response had come. Mapped onto spike, vaccine-associated CD4 TCRs spanned it and were dominant at 160-218 and 743-854.

The chain has TRBV30 and TRBJ2-1, with 12 bases that match TRBD2. Material: peripheral blood, obtained on day 0 of AZD1222 vaccination. The receptor's source is an adult in good health. CDR3 in DNA: TGTGCCTGGAGTCCTGGCCTAGCGGGGGGGCCTAGGAATGAGCAGTTCTTC. This sequence encodes CAWSPGLAGGPRNEQFF.